The 28 T cell receptor beta chains given below trace back to one sample, sequenced in a study of cytomegalovirus exposure and HLA in healthy donors. 13 Jbeta primers and 60 Vbeta primers were used for the PCR. Libraries were prepared by immunoSEQ multiplex PCR; TCRdb keeps only in-frame clonotypes and omits some of them. The sample includes about 37,000 clones, 60% to 75% of them seen just once. Sequenced: PBMCs. The source is a man in his forties or fifties in good health and CMV-seronegative.

V usage is TRBV6-5 and J usage is TRBJ2-2; tentatively, D is TRBD1 (6 bases). Trimming took 4 bases from V and 2 from J, leaving 8 bases between them. Per the germline V gene, CDR1 is MNHEY and CDR2 is SVGAGI. This CDR3 is built from 14 residues. The CDR3 region has the DNA TGTGCCAGCAGTTTACAGGGAAACACCGGGGAGCTGTTTTTT. It specifies CASSLQGNTGELFF.

V and J are TRBV5-1 and TRBJ2-3, with D maybe TRBD1 (6 bases). CDR1 and CDR2 from the germline V gene are SGHRS and YFSETQ. V lost 0 bases and J lost 7, with 21 bases in between. This CDR3 spans 17 amino acids. CDR3 loop: CASSLVGTPTRPNTQYF. The CDR3 nucleotides read TGCGCCAGCAGCTTGGTAGGGACACCAACCCGGCCCAATACGCAGTATTTT.

The chain combines TRBV28 with TRBJ1-5; no clear D. V dropped 2 bases and J dropped 3 bases, with 8 bases sitting between them. CDR1 is MDHEN, CDR2 SYDVKM, per germline. The CDR3 loop spans 14 amino acids. As DNA, the CDR3 is TGTGCCAGCAGTTTAACAATGGTCAATCAGCCCCAGCATTTT. Residues: CASSLTMVNQPQHF.

This sequence joins TRBV5-6 and TRBJ1-6; tentatively, D is TRBD1 (5 bases). Trimming took 6 bases from V and 6 from J, leaving 13 bases between them. From germline, CDR1 is SGHDT and CDR2 YYEEEE. The CDR3 extends over 14 amino acids. The CDR3 bases are TGTGCCAGCATAAAAGGACAAATTAATTCACCCCTCCACTTT. Protein product: CASIKGQINSPLHF.

The genes are TRBV30 and TRBJ2-7, with 8 bases lining up with TRBD2. The length of the CDR3 is 13 residues. Per germline, CDR1 GTSNPN and CDR2 SVGIG (reference sequence). Trimming at V came to 3 bases and at J to 1 base, leaving 2 bases not matched to a gene. The CDR3, as DNA: TGTGCCTGGAGCCGGGGGGGTTCCTACGAGCAGTACTTC. It codes for CAWSRGGSYEQYF.

V and J are TRBV11-3 and TRBJ2-5, with TRBD2 identical over 8 bases. The V and J ends lost 4 bases and 0 bases, in that order; junction bases with no gene match: 7. CDR1 SGHNT and CDR2 YENEEA come from the germline V gene. This CDR3 has 16 amino acids. For the CDR3, the DNA is TGTGCCAGCAGCTCATCTACCGGGGGGGACCAAGAGACCCAGTACTTC. This gives the protein CASSSSTGGDQETQYF.

V usage is TRBV2 and J usage is TRBJ1-5; 8 bases line up with TRBD1. This CDR3 has 15 residues. Trimming cost V 4 bases and J 9 bases; bases outside gene matches: 11. Germline CDR1 SNHLY, CDR2 FYNNEI. The CDR3 spells CASSAAGGIYAPQHF. The CDR3 DNA reads as TGTGCCAGCAGTGCAGCAGGGGGCATCTATGCGCCCCAGCATTTT.

The rearrangement uses TRBV6-5 and TRBJ2-2; D uncertain. In germline, CDR1 is MNHEY, CDR2 SVGAGI. V lost 1 base to trimming and J lost 8 bases, with 5 bases between them. The CDR3 is 12 residues long. The CDR3 nucleotides are TGTGCCAGCAGTTACTTGCGAGGGGAGCTGTTTTTT. This encodes CASSYLRGELFF.

The chain employs TRBV7-8 and TRBJ1-4; possibly TRBD1 for D (5 bases). The V and J ends lost 1 base and 0 bases respectively, with 12 bases between them. Germline V gene lookup returns CDR1 SGHVS and CDR2 FQNEAQ. The CDR3 is 17 amino acids. This CDR3 reads CASSLGGSLSTNEKLFF. The CDR3 DNA reads as TGTGCCAGCAGCTTAGGGGGCAGCCTATCAACTAATGAAAAACTGTTTTTT. The variable domain in full, completed from reference TRBV7-8 and TRBJ1-4, reads GAGVSQSPRYKVAKRGQDVALRCDPISGHVSLFWYQQALGQGPEFLTYFQNEAQLDKSGLPSDRFFAERPEGSVSTLKIQRTQQEDSAVYLCASSLGGSLSTNEKLFFGSGTQLSVL.

The chain is built from TRBV4-1 and TRBJ2-1; 8 bases line up with TRBD1. The CDR3 has 17 amino acids. With V trimmed by 0 bases and J by 2 bases, 6 bases remained unmatched. The germline V gene encodes CDR1 MGHRA and CDR2 YSYEKL. DNA for the CDR3: TGCGCCAGCAGCCAAGATCCCAAACAGGGGGCCTACAATGAGCAGTTCTTC. It is translated as CASSQDPKQGAYNEQFF.

The V gene is TRBV6-1, the J gene TRBJ2-3; the D is unclear. V shed 1 base and J shed 1 base, with 9 bases lying between them. CDR1 is MNHNS, CDR2 SASEGT, per germline. The CDR3 is 15 residues long. In DNA, the CDR3 is TGTGCCAGCAGTGAAGGGAACAGAGGCACAGATACGCAGTATTTT. It translates to CASSEGNRGTDTQYF.

This chain joins TRBV6-6 and TRBJ2-5; TRBD1 aligns across 7 bases. Germline CDR1 reads MNHNY; CDR2 reads SVGAGI (reference sequence). The V and J ends lost 2 bases and 1 base, in that order; junction bases with no gene match: 7. CDR3 length equals 16 residues. CDR3 residues: CASSYARQGAQETQYF. As DNA, the CDR3 is TGTGCCAGCAGTTACGCTAGACAGGGCGCCCAAGAGACCCAGTACTTC.

The chain uses TRBV7-2 and TRBJ1-1; D remains ambiguous. Germline V lookup: CDR1 SGHTA, CDR2 FQGNSA. V was clipped by 1 base and J by 0 bases, with 6 bases between them. The CDR3 runs 14 residues. CDR3 in DNA: TGTGCCAGCAGCTTAGGTGCGATGAACACTGAAGCTTTCTTT. Translation: CASSLGAMNTEAFF.

This rearrangement joins TRBV6-5 to TRBJ1-1; TRBD1 aligns across 7 bases. Per the germline V gene, CDR1 is MNHEY and CDR2 is SVGAGI. The ends lost 4 bases at V and 2 bases at J; junction bases unmatched: 4. The CDR3 extends over 14 amino acids. This chain's CDR3 is CASSSGQPNTEAFF. CDR3 in DNA: TGTGCCAGCAGTTCGGGACAGCCTAACACTGAAGCTTTCTTT.

This clone has a handful of counts. The rearrangement joins TRBV2 to TRBJ2-5; no firm D call. This CDR3 is built from 15 residues. V lost 3 bases to trimming and J lost 4 bases, with 15 bases between them. The V gene's germline CDR1 is SNHLY and CDR2 FYNNEI. DNA of the CDR3: TGTGCCAGCAGTGACGGTCAGGTTATGGGAGAGACCCAGTACTTC. As protein: CASSDGQVMGETQYF.

The chain has TRBV9 and TRBJ2-5, with unresolved D. Per germline, CDR1 SGDLS and CDR2 YYNGEE. This CDR3 is built from 14 residues. Trimming took 3 bases from V and 6 from J, leaving 15 bases between them. CDR3 region: CASSAPFQEKTQYF. As DNA, the CDR3 is TGTGCCAGCAGCGCTCCTTTCCAAGAGAAGACCCAGTACTTC.

The chain uses TRBV6-5 and TRBJ1-2; D gene ambiguous. Looked up from germline, CDR1 is MNHEY and CDR2 is SVGAGI. Trimming stripped 2 bases from V and 4 bases from J, with 14 bases between. The CDR3 loop spans 15 amino acids. The CDR3 DNA sequence: TGTGCCAGCAGTTACGGGCCGCCACTCTTCTATGGCTACACCTTC. The encoded protein is CASSYGPPLFYGYTF.

The chain uses TRBV28 and TRBJ2-6; D is possibly TRBD2 (5 bases). Trimming took 3 bases from V and 2 from J, leaving 8 bases between them. Germline V gives CDR1 MDHEN, CDR2 SYDVKM. CDR3 length equals 15 residues. The CDR3, as DNA: TGTGCCAGCAGTTTGCTGAGGGCTGGGGCCAACGTCCTGACTTTC. Encoded protein: CASSLLRAGANVLTF.

The J gene is TRBJ2-5, the V gene TRBV6-5; no definite D call. The CDR3 consists of 13 residues. Germline CDR1 and CDR2: MNHEY and SVGAGI. Trimming took 6 bases from V and 5 from J, leaving 13 bases between them. In nucleotides, the CDR3 is TGTGCCAGCAGCTCTGACCGGCGGGAGACCCAGTACTTC. Its translation is CASSSDRRETQYF.

In DNA, the CDR3 is TGTGCCAGCAGCTTAGCGTCGAGTGAAGAGACCCAGTACTTC. Amino acids: CASSLASSEETQYF. V usage is TRBV7-6 and J usage is TRBJ2-5; no reliable D call. Germline V CDR1 and CDR2: SGHVS, FNYEAQ. This CDR3 comprises 14 residues. V lost 0 bases to trimming and J lost 3 bases, with 8 bases between them.

The rearrangement links TRBV7-9 to TRBJ1-1; 7 bases map to TRBD1. CDR1 SEHNR and CDR2 FQNEAQ come from the germline V gene (reference sequence). There are 16 residues in the CDR3. Trimming took 0 bases from V and 3 from J; bases not matched to a gene: 7. The CDR3 DNA sequence: TGTGCCAGCAGCTTAGCCCGACAGGGACCCTACACTGAAGCTTTCTTT. It is translated as CASSLARQGPYTEAFF.

The chain links TRBV4-1 to TRBJ2-1; a possible D gene is TRBD1 (5 bases). This CDR3 has 13 amino acids. Germline V gene data show CDR1 as MGHRA and CDR2 as YSYEKL. Trimming removed 2 bases at V and 7 bases at J, with 9 bases between. This CDR3 is CASSQPGSNEQFF. In nucleotides, the CDR3 is TGCGCCAGCAGCCAACCAGGGTCAAATGAGCAGTTCTTC.

The chain uses TRBV6-5 and TRBJ2-7; TRBD1 is a possible D gene (5 bases). Germline lookup yields CDR1 MNHEY and CDR2 SVGAGI. This CDR3 is 13 amino acids long. The V and J ends lost 4 bases and 5 bases respectively, with 12 bases between them. The CDR3 sequence is CASSSFGAHEQYF. The CDR3 coding sequence is TGTGCCAGCAGTTCCTTTGGGGCCCACGAGCAGTACTTC.

V is TRBV5-1 and J is TRBJ2-7; TRBD1 matches at 7 bases. CDR3 size: 13 residues. V lost 4 bases and J lost 2; bases outside the gene matches: 3. Germline lookup yields CDR1 SGHRS and CDR2 YFSETQ. The CDR3: CASSMDRPYEQYF. The CDR3 DNA follows: TGCGCCAGCAGCATGGACAGGCCCTACGAGCAGTACTTC.

The chain links TRBV7-9 to TRBJ2-6, with 9 bases that match TRBD1. This CDR3 contains 17 residues. V trimming: 5 bases; J trimming: 0 bases; junction bases outside the gene matches: 5. Germline V gene data show CDR1 as SEHNR and CDR2 as FQNEAQ (reference sequence). CDR3 DNA sequence: TGTGCCAGCAGCCGACCGGGACAGGGCTCTGGGGCCAACGTCCTGACTTTC. This encodes CASSRPGQGSGANVLTF.

J is TRBJ2-7 and V is TRBV2, with D tentatively TRBD1 (6 bases). The CDR3 contains 11 residues. Germline CDR1 is SNHLY and CDR2 is FYNNEI. Trimming cost V 6 bases and J 5 bases, with 8 bases left between them. The chain's CDR3 is CASRRTDEQYF. The CDR3, as DNA: TGTGCCAGCAGAAGGACAGACGAGCAGTACTTC.

This clone was observed a handful of times. The V gene is TRBV30, the J gene TRBJ1-2; D is perhaps TRBD1 (6 bases). Between the trimmed V and J ends, which lost 3 bases and 6 bases, there was a span of 14 bases. This CDR3 has 13 residues. CDR1 and CDR2 (germline): GTSNPN, SVGIG (reference sequence). The CDR3 reads CAWSGSGGNGYTF. The CDR3, as DNA: TGTGCCTGGAGCGGTTCGGGGGGCAATGGCTACACCTTC.

The chain is built from TRBV6-5 and TRBJ1-5; D is ambiguous. Between the trimmed V and J ends, which lost 6 bases and 1 base, there was a span of 13 bases. This CDR3 contains 15 residues. Per germline, CDR1 MNHEY and CDR2 SVGAGI. CDR3 in amino acids: CASRSGMLSNQPQHF. In DNA form, the CDR3 reads TGTGCCAGCAGGTCCGGGATGTTGAGCAATCAGCCCCAGCATTTT.